These 14 T cell receptor beta chains originate from one sample sequenced in a study of CD8 T cells in ankylosing spondylitis. TCRdb re-analysed the 5' RACE reads in MiXCR, keeping a single row per CDR3 protein. The data show around 250,000 distinct CDR3 sequences, 15% to 20% seen once. The sample was blood, either unsorted or a sorted T cell fraction (not recorded which). These receptors were obtained from a male donor with ankylosing spondylitis or in good health (not recorded which).

This clonotype was found a few times. The rearrangement links TRBV28 to TRBJ2-7; possibly TRBD1 or TRBD2 for D (5 bases each). The CDR3 is 16 amino acids. Trimming took off 6 bases at V and 2 bases at J, with 20 bases between the two ends. Germline V gives CDR1 MDHEN, CDR2 SYDVKM. CDR3 coding DNA: TGTGCCAGCAGGACTCCCGGGACCCAAGATCCCTACGAGCAGTACTTC. Amino acid sequence: CASRTPGTQDPYEQYF.

J is TRBJ2-7 and V is TRBV27, with 7 bases lining up with TRBD2. After removal of 7 bases from V and 7 bases from J, the junction contained 13 bases not matched to a gene. This CDR3 has 14 amino acids. Per the germline V gene, CDR1 is MNHEY and CDR2 is SMNVEV (reference sequence). CDR3 sequence (DNA): TGTGCCAGCATGCTAGCGGCGAACCTCGGGGAGCAGTACTTC. This codes for CASMLAANLGEQYF.

This clonotype was seen repeatedly, ten times or more. The chain combines TRBV5-1 with TRBJ2-1, with TRBD2 matching over 10 bases. With V trimmed by 1 base and J by 9 bases, 7 bases remained unmatched. CDR3 size: 15 residues. The germline V gene has CDR1 SGHRS and CDR2 YFSETQ. DNA of the CDR3: TGCGCCAGCAGCTTGTGGTCTAGCGGGAGTGGTGAGCAGTTCTTC. Residues: CASSLWSSGSGEQFF.

This clonotype showed up just a few times. The J gene is TRBJ2-1, the V gene TRBV25-1; D is perhaps TRBD2 (6 bases). The ends were cut back, 11 bases at V and 8 bases at J, with 22 bases in the middle. The CDR3 is made up of 14 amino acids. Germline assignment: CDR1 MGHDK and CDR2 SYGVNS. Here the CDR3 DNA reads TGTGCCGGTTCCAATAGCGGCCAAGGTGATGAGCAGTTCTTC. Translating gives CAGSNSGQGDEQFF.

This clonotype has ten or more counts. The rearrangement uses TRBV4-1 and TRBJ2-3; 12 bases align to TRBD2. With 1 base clipped from V and 3 bases from J, the junction kept 2 bases outside the gene matches. There are 16 residues in the CDR3. Germline V CDR1 and CDR2: MGHRA, YSYEKL. CDR3 sequence: CASSQGLAGETDTQYF. For the CDR3, the DNA is TGCGCCAGCAGCCAAGGACTAGCGGGAGAGACAGATACGCAGTATTTT.

This clonotype was seen repeatedly, ten times or more. CDR3 in amino acids: CASKGLSYEQYF. The DNA for the CDR3 is TGTGCCAGCAAGGGCCTTTCCTACGAGCAGTACTTC. The V call is TRBV21-1, the J call TRBJ2-7; the DNA was not used to check the table's D call, TRBD2. TRBV21-1 is a listed pseudogene. The CDR3 runs 12 residues.

V is TRBV7-3 and J is TRBJ2-5, with D possibly TRBD1 on 6 matching bases. V gave up 6 bases and J gave up 4 bases, with 9 bases separating them. Germline V gene sequence: CDR1 SGHTA, CDR2 FQGTGA. The length of the CDR3 is 12 residues. CDR3 bases: TGTGCCAGCAGTCGAGGGGGAGAGACCCAGTACTTC. Its translation is CASSRGGETQYF.

V is TRBV4-1 and J is TRBJ2-7; 12 bases align to TRBD2. J was trimmed by 4 bases and V by 3 bases; bases with no gene match: 4. This CDR3 contains 15 residues. Germline CDR1 reads MGHRA; CDR2 reads YSYEKL. CDR3 coding DNA: TGCGCCAGCAGCCAGACTAGCGGGAGTTGGTACGAGCAGTACTTC. Its translation is CASSQTSGSWYEQYF.

This clonotype showed up many times. The chain combines TRBV29-1 with TRBJ1-2; possibly TRBD1 for D (5 bases). This CDR3 is 13 amino acids long. Germline V gene lookup returns CDR1 SQVTM and CDR2 ANQGSEA. Trimming cost V 0 bases and J 7 bases, with 12 bases left between them. The CDR3 spells CSVEDPGGSGYTF. In DNA, the CDR3 is TGCAGCGTTGAAGATCCGGGGGGATCTGGCTACACCTTC.

This chain links TRBV7-6 with TRBJ2-1; no clear D. V lost 5 bases and J lost 9, with 8 bases in between. Germline CDR1 reads SGHVS; CDR2 reads FNYEAQ. The length of the CDR3 is 11 residues. This CDR3 is CASSHLGEQFF. As DNA, the CDR3 is TGTGCCAGCAGCCACTTGGGTGAGCAGTTCTTC.

V usage is TRBV6-2 or TRBV6-3 and J usage is TRBJ2-1; 8 bases are shared with TRBD2. Germline assignment: CDR1 MNHEY and CDR2 SVGEGT. Trimming cost V 5 bases and J 8 bases; bases outside gene matches: 5. This CDR3 spans 13 amino acids. CDR3 sequence: CASSPPTSDEQFF. CDR3 in DNA: TGTGCCAGCAGTCCCCCGACTAGCGATGAGCAGTTCTTC.

The chain couples TRBV20-1 to TRBJ1-1, with no clear D. Trimming pared 2 bases from V and 4 bases from J, leaving 11 bases between. The CDR3 sequence is 13 residues long. Looked up from germline, CDR1 is DFQATT and CDR2 is SNEGSKA (reference sequence). CDR3 residues: CSARLTRSTEAFF. The CDR3 nucleotides read TGCAGTGCTAGACTCACGCGGAGCACTGAAGCTTTCTTT.

The V gene is TRBV11-2, the J gene TRBJ1-4; 8 bases line up with TRBD1. The CDR3 has 17 amino acids. CDR1 is SGHAT and CDR2 is FQNNGV in the germline V gene. Trimming cost V 4 bases and J 4 bases; bases outside gene matches: 11. DNA for the CDR3: TGTGCCAGCAGCTCATGGACAGGGACTTCTGTTAATGAAAAACTGTTTTTT. Protein sequence: CASSSWTGTSVNEKLFF.

V and J are TRBV27 and TRBJ1-5; D possibly corresponds to TRBD1 (6 bases). This CDR3 is built from 14 residues. The V end was cut by 5 bases, the J end by 7 bases, with 15 bases between. Germline V gene data show CDR1 as MNHEY and CDR2 as SMNVEV (reference sequence). CDR3 sequence reads: CASSNLGTWQPQHF. CDR3 bases: TGTGCCAGCAGTAACCTCGGGACATGGCAGCCCCAGCATTTT.